This T cell receptor (beta chain) appears in the sequencing data of a study of shared clonotypes between healthy human individuals. Overall study: Samples came from a couple of female and a few male donors aged 18 to 49. Three CD4 naive, three CD4 memory, two CD8 naive and one CD8 memory plate were used per donor. Study conclusions and caveats: A small donor pool kept down the genetic and exposure-history diversity that was represented.

The V gene's germline CDR1 is MNHEY and CDR2 SMNVEV (reference sequence). V gave up 6 bases and J gave up 2 bases; unmatched junction bases: 3. This CDR3 has 14 amino acids. Comment on this clone: Its antigen is undetermined.

Clones were sequenced by immunoSEQ multiplex PCR, and TCRdb holds only the in-frame ones, with some missing. The sample consists of hundreds of thousands of clones, about 95% of them appearing once. The naive CD8 population came from CD45RO-negative cells selected for CCR7, without terminally differentiated effector memory CD45RA+ cells. The donors, all of them Caucasian adults, lived in Nashville, Tennessee. The genes are TRBV27 and TRBJ2-1, with 8 bases lining up with TRBD1. Sequencing was performed on naive CD8+ T cells sorted from blood. The clonotype comes from a woman aged 25 to 39 in good health. The CDR3 DNA is TGTGCCAGCAGCCAGACAGGGGCCTACAATGAGCAGTTCTTC. Protein product: CASSQTGAYNEQFF.